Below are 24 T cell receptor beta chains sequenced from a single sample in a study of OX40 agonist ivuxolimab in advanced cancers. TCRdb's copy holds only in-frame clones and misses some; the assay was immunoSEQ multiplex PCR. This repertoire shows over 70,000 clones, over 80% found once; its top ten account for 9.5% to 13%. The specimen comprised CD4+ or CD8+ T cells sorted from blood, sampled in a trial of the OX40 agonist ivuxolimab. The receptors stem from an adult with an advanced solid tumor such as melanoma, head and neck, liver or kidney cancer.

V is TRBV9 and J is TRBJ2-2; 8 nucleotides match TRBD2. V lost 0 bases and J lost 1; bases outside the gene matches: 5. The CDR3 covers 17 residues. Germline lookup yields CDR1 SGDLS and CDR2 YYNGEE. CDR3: CASSVARTSLNTGELFF. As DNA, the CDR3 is TGTGCCAGCAGCGTAGCTCGGACTAGCCTGAACACCGGGGAGCTGTTTTTT.

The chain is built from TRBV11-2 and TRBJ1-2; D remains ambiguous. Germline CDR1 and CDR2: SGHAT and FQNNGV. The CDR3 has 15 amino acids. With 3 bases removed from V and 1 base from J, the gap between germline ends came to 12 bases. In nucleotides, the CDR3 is TGTGCCAGCAGCTTGGTCAGCGAATATAACTATGGCTACACCTTC. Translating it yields CASSLVSEYNYGYTF.

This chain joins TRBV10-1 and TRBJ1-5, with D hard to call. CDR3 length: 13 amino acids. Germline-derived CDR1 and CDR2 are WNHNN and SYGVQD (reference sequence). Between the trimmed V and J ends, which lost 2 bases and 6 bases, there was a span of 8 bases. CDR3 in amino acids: CASSEAFGQPQHF. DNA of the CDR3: TGCGCCAGCAGTGAGGCTTTTGGTCAGCCCCAGCATTTT.

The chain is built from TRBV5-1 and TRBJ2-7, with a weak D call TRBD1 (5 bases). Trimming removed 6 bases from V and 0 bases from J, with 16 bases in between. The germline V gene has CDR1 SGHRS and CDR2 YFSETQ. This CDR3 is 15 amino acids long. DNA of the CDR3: TGCGCCAGCAATCCAATGGCAGGGCACTCCTACGAGCAGTACTTC. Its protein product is CASNPMAGHSYEQYF.

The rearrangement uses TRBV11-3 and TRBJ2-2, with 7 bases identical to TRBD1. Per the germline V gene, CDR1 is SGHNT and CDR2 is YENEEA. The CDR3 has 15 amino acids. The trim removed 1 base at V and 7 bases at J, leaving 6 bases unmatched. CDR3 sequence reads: CASSLVTGSNGELFF. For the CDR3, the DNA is TGTGCCAGCAGCTTAGTGACAGGGTCGAACGGGGAGCTGTTTTTT.

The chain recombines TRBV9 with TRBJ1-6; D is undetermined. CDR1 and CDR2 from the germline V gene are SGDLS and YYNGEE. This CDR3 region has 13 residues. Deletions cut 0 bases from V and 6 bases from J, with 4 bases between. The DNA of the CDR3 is TGTGCCAGCAGCGTAGGGCGTAATTCACCCCTCCACTTT. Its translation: CASSVGRNSPLHF.

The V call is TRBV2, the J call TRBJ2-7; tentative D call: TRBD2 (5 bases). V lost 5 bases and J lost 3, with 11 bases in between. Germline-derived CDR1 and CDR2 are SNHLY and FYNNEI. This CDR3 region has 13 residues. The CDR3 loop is CASSSTSYYEQYF. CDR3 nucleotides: TGTGCCAGCAGTTCTACTAGTTACTACGAGCAGTACTTC. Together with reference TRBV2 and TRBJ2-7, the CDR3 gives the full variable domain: EPEVTQTPSHQVTQMGQEVILRCVPISNHLYFYWYRQILGQKVEFLVSFYNNEISEKSEIFDDQFSVERPDGSNFTLKIRSTKLEDSAMYFCASSSTSYYEQYFGPGTRLTVT.

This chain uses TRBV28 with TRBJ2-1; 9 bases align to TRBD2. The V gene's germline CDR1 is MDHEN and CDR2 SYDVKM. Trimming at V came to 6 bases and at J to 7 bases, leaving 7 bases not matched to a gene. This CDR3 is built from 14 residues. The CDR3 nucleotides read TGTGCCAGCAGGGACTTGGGACTAGCAAATGAGCAGTTCTTC. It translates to CASRDLGLANEQFF.

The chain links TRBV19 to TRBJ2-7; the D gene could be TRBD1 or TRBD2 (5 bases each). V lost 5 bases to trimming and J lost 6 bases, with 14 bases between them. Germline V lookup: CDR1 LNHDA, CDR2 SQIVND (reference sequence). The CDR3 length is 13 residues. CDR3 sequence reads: CASSPEGRGEQYF. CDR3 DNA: TGTGCCAGTAGTCCCGAGGGTAGGGGCGAGCAGTACTTC. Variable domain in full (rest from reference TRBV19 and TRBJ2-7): DGGITQSPKYLFRKEGQNVTLSCEQNLNHDAMYWYRQDPGQGLRLIYYSQIVNDFQKGDIAEGYSVSREKKESFPLTVTSAQKNPTAFYLCASSPEGRGEQYFGPGTRLTVT.

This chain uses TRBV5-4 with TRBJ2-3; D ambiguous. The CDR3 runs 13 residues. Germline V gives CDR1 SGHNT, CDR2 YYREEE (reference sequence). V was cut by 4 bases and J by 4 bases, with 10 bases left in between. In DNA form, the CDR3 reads TGTGCCAGCAGCCTCTCCCCCGCAGATACGCAGTATTTT. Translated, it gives CASSLSPADTQYF.

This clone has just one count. The CDR3 protein is CASSVGRNTEAFF. CDR3 bases: TGTGCCAGCAGCGTAGGGCGGAACACTGAAGCTTTCTTT. The chain combines TRBV9 with TRBJ1-1; D unresolved. The CDR3 is 13 amino acids. V was pared by 0 bases and J by 1 base, with 4 bases between. Looked up from germline, CDR1 is SGDLS and CDR2 is YYNGEE.

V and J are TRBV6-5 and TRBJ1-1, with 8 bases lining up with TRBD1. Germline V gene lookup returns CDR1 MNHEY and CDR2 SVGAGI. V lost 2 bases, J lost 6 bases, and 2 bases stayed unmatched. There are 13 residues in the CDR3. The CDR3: CASSYAGGPEAFF. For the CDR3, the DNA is TGTGCCAGCAGTTACGCAGGGGGCCCTGAAGCTTTCTTT.

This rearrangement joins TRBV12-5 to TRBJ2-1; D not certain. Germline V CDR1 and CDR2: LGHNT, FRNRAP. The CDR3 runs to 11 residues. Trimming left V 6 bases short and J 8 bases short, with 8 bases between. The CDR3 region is CASGWGYEQFF. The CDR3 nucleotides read TGTGCTAGTGGATGGGGATATGAGCAGTTCTTC. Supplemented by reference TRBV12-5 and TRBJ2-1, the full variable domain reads DARVTQTPRHKVTEMGQEVTMRCQPILGHNTVFWYRQTMMQGLELLAYFRNRAPLDDSGMPKDRFSAEMPDATLATLKIQPSEPRDSAVYFCASGWGYEQFFGPGTRLTVL.

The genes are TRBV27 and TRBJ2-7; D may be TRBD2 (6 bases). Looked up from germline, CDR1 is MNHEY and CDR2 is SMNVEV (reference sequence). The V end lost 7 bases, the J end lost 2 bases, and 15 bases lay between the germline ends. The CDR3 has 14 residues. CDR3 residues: CASTPRDLPYEQYF. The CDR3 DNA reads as TGTGCCAGCACCCCCCGGGACTTACCCTACGAGCAGTACTTC.

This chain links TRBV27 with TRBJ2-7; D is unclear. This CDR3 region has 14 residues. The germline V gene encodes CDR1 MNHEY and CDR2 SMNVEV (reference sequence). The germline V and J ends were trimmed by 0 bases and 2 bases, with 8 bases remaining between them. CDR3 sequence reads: CASSLSRHTYEQYF. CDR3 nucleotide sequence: TGTGCCAGCAGTTTATCGAGACACACCTACGAGCAGTACTTC.

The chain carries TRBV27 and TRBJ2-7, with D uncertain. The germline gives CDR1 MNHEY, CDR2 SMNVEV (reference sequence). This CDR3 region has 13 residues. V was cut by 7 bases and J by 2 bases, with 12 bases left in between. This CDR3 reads CASISPSPYEQYF. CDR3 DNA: TGTGCCAGCATAAGTCCGTCGCCCTACGAGCAGTACTTC.

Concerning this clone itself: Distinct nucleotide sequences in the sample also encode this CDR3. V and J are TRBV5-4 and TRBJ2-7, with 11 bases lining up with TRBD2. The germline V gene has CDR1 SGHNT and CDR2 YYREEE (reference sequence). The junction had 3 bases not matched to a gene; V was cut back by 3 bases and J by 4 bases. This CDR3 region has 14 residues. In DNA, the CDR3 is TGTGCCAGCAGCTCGTTAGCGGGGGGGTACGAGCAGTACTTC. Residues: CASSSLAGGYEQYF.

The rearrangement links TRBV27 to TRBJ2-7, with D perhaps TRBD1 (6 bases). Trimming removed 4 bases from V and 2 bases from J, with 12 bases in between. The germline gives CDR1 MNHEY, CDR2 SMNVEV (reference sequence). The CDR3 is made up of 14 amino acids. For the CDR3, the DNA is TGTGCCAGCAGTTGGGACGGGACAACCTACGAGCAGTACTTC. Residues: CASSWDGTTYEQYF.

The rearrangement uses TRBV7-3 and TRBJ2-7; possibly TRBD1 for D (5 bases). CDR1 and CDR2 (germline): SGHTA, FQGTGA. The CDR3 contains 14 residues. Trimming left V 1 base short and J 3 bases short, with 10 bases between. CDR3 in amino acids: CASSLNTDSYEQYF. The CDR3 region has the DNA TGTGCCAGCAGCTTAAATACTGACAGCTACGAGCAGTACTTC.

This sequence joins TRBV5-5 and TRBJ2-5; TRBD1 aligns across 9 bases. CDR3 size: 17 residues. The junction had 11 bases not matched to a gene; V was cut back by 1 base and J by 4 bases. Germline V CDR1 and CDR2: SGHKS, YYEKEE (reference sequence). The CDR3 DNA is TGTGCCAGCAGCTTGTCGACAGGGGGTCTAAATGCAGAGACCCAGTACTTC. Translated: CASSLSTGGLNAETQYF.

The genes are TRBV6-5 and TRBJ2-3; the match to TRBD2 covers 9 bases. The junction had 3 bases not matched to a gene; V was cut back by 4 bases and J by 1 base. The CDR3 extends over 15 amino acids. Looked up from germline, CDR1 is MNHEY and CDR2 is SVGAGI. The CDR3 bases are TGTGCCAGCAGTTCTTTAGCGGGGGGCACAGATACGCAGTATTTT. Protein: CASSSLAGGTDTQYF.

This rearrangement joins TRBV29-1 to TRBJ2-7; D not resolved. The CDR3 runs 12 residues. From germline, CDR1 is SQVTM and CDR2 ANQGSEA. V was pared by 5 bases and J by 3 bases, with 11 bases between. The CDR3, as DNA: TGCAGCGTTATTGGGTTCAGCTACGAGCAGTACTTC. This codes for CSVIGFSYEQYF.

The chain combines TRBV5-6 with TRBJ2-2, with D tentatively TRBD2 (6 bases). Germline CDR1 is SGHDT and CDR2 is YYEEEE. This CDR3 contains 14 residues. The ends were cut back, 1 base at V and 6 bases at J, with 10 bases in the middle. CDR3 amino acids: CASSLNPGAGELFF. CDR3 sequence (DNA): TGTGCCAGCAGCTTGAATCCGGGGGCCGGGGAGCTGTTTTTT.

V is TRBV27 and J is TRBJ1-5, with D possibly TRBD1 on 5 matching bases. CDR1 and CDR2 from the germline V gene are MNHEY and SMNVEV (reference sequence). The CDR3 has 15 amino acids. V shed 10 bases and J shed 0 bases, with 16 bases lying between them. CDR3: CATSGGAYSNQPQHF. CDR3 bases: TGTGCCACTTCGGGAGGGGCCTATAGCAATCAGCCCCAGCATTTT.